This T cell receptor beta chain was recorded in a study of CD8+ T cells in alopecia areata. Study-wide points: Shared TCR sequences were less clear between patients than in mice, possibly partly from HLA diversity.

The ends were cut back, 7 bases at V and 3 bases at J, with 12 bases in the middle. This CDR3 spans 13 amino acids. The germline V gene encodes CDR1 SQVTM and CDR2 ANQGSEA. Details on this clone: What it binds is not known.

In each case, RNA was isolated and then reverse transcribed into cDNA as the sequencing template. Assay: immunoSEQ multiplex PCR; the TCRdb copy retains only in-frame clones and omits some. The sample shows about 120,000 clones, roughly 50% of them seen only once. The receptor was derived from a human donor with alopecia areata. Specimen: NKG2D-low CD8+ T cells sorted from blood. The chain links TRBV29-1 to TRBJ2-2; D remains unclear. CDR3 nucleotide sequence: TGCAGCGCCCTGGGAAGGCACACCGGGGAGCTGTTTTTT. Translation: CSALGRHTGELFF.